Following are 3 T cell receptor beta chains from one sample sequenced in a study of OX40 agonist ivuxolimab in advanced cancers. The protocol used for the library was the immunoSEQ multiplex PCR assay. Entries here come from immuneACCESS through TCRdb and include only in-frame sequences with V and J called. Some clones fail to appear in such tables; in the studies checked, an unresolved V gene covers under half of the shortfall, and the cause of the remainder is unknown. This sample lists around 63,000 clones; 80% to 90% were detected once. The ten biggest clones cover 11% of the sample. Here the sequenced sample was CD4+ or CD8+ T cells sorted from blood, taken in a trial of the OX40 agonist ivuxolimab. Source of these receptors: an adult with an advanced solid tumor such as melanoma, head and neck, liver or kidney cancer.

This sequence joins TRBV7-6 and TRBJ1-3; D remains unclear. V dropped 0 bases and J dropped 11 bases, with 14 bases sitting between them. CDR3 length: 14 residues. Germline CDR1 reads SGHVS; CDR2 reads FNYEAQ. CDR3 DNA sequence: TGTGCCAGCAGCTTAGCGCCGCCAGGAGAACCCATATATTTT. Translated, it gives CASSLAPPGEPIYF.

The rearrangement joins TRBV28 to TRBJ2-3, with 7 bases matching TRBD2. Germline CDR1 and CDR2: MDHEN and SYDVKM. The CDR3 length is 14 residues. Trimming at V came to 3 bases and at J to 0 bases, leaving 0 bases not matched to a gene. CDR3 coding DNA: TGTGCCAGCAGTTTGGGAGGGAGCACAGATACGCAGTATTTT. Translation gives CASSLGGSTDTQYF.

The chain is built from TRBV5-5 and TRBJ1-4; D may be TRBD1 (5 bases). The CDR3 runs 13 residues. Germline-derived CDR1 and CDR2 are SGHKS and YYEKEE (reference sequence). Trimming cost V 1 base and J 8 bases, with 9 bases left between them. CDR3: CASSLLGGEKLFF. In DNA form, the CDR3 reads TGTGCCAGCAGCTTGTTGGGGGGAGAAAAACTGTTTTTT.